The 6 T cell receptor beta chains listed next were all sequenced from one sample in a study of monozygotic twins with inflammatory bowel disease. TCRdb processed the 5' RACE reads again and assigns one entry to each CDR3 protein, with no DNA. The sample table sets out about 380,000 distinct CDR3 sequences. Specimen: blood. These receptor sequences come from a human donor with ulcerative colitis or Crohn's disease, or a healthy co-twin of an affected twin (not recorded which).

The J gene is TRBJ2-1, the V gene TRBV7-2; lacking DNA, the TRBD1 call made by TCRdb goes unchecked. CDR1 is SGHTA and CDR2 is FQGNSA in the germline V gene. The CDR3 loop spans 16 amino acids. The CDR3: CASSLRRDRAGNEQFF.

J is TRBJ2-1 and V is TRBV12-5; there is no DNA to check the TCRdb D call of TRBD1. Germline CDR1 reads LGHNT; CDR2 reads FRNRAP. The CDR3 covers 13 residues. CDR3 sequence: CASGLGQTNEQFF.

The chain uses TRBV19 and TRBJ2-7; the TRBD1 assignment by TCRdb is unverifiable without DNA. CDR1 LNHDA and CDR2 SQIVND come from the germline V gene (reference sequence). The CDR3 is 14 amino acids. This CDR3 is CASSQQGDYYEQYF.

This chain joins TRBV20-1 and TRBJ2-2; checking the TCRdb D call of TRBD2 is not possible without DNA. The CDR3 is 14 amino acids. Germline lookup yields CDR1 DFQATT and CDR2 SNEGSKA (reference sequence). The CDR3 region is CSARQGGYTGELFF.

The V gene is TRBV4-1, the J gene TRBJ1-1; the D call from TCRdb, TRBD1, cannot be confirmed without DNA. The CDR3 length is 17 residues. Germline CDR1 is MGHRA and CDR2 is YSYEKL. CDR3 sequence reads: CASSQVPRQGMNTEAFF.

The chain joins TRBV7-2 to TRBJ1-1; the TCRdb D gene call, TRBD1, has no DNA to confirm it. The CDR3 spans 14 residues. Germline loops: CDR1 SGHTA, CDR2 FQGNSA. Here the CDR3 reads CASSSPGVRTGAFF. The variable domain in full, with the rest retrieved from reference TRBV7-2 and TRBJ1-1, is GAGVSQSPSNKVTEKGKDVELRCDPISGHTALYWYRQSLGQGLEFLIYFQGNSAPDKSGLPSDRFSAERTGGSVSTLTIQRTQQEDSAVYLCASSSPGVRTGAFFGQGTRLTVV.